Each of the 25 T cell receptor beta chains below was sequenced from the same sample in a study of T-cell reconstitution after alpha-beta-depleted transplantation in children. Unique molecular identifiers were incorporated into the prepared TCRbeta library. MiXCR, applied by TCRdb to the PCR reads, yields one record per CDR3 protein. The table lists hundreds of thousands of distinct CDR3 sequences, 13% of them singletons. The sample was PBMCs, taken from the stem cell graft. The receptors here all came from a human donor who donated a stem cell graft to a child with Fanconi anemia.

This clonotype was found many times. The rearrangement uses TRBV5-1 and TRBJ1-1; D might be TRBD1 (6 bases). The CDR3 extends over 15 amino acids. Germline V lookup: CDR1 SGHRS, CDR2 YFSETQ. Deletions cut 2 bases from V and 6 bases from J, with 17 bases between. As DNA, the CDR3 is TGCGCCAGCAGCTTCATACCAACAGGGTACCCTGAAGCTTTCTTT. It translates to CASSFIPTGYPEAFF.

The chain is built from TRBV4-2 and TRBJ2-5; D not certain. Germline values: CDR1 LGHNA, CDR2 YNFKEQ. CDR3 length: 14 residues. V was trimmed by 0 bases and J by 5 bases, leaving 10 bases between them. Written as DNA, the CDR3 is TGTGCCAGCAGCCAAGATCTTCGTAGCGAGACCCAGTACTTC. This translates into CASSQDLRSETQYF.

This rearrangement joins TRBV18 to TRBJ1-1, with D perhaps TRBD1 (6 bases). V lost 11 bases, J lost 1 base, and 14 bases lay in between. The CDR3 totals 13 residues. CDR1 is KGHSH, CDR2 LQKENI, per germline. For the CDR3, the DNA is TGTGCCGGATTGACAGGTCAGAACACTGAAGCTTTCTTT. It yields the protein CAGLTGQNTEAFF. The full variable domain, its missing parts supplied by reference TRBV18 and TRBJ1-1, is NAGVMQNPRHLVRRRGQEARLRCSPMKGHSHVYWYRQLPEEGLKFMVYLQKENIIDESGMPKERFSAEFPKEGPSILRIQQVVRGDSAAYFCAGLTGQNTEAFFGQGTRLTVV.

V and J are TRBV9 and TRBJ2-1; D possibly corresponds to TRBD2 (7 bases). The CDR3 runs 15 residues. The germline V gene encodes CDR1 SGDLS and CDR2 YYNGEE. The germline V and J ends were trimmed by 0 bases and 6 bases, with 13 bases remaining between them. CDR3 amino acids: CASSVGGGAGNEQFF. CDR3 DNA: TGTGCCAGCAGCGTAGGAGGGGGGGCAGGCAATGAGCAGTTCTTC.

This clonotype occurred a few times. The CDR3 region has the DNA TGCGCCAGCAGGCTCACCCCGGGGAAGCAAAAACTGTTTTTT. Encoded protein: CASRLTPGKQKLFF. V usage is TRBV5-1 and J usage is TRBJ1-4, with D unresolved. This CDR3 has 14 residues. Trimming shortened V by 5 bases and J by 9 bases, and 17 bases separated the two germline ends. From germline, CDR1 is SGHRS and CDR2 YFSETQ.

The CDR3 is CASSLGQDPYGYTF. DNA for the CDR3: TGTGCCAGCAGCTTGGGACAGGATCCGTATGGCTACACCTTC. The chain combines TRBV5-5 with TRBJ1-2, with a weak D call TRBD1 (6 bases). Germline V gene lookup returns CDR1 SGHKS and CDR2 YYEKEE (reference sequence). The CDR3 has 14 amino acids. V was pared by 0 bases and J by 5 bases, with 11 bases between.

The sample holds many counts of this clonotype. The chain combines TRBV11-2 with TRBJ2-5; a possible D gene is TRBD2 (5 bases). This CDR3 is built from 18 residues. V dropped 5 bases and J dropped 1 base, with 23 bases sitting between them. From germline, CDR1 is SGHAT and CDR2 FQNNGV. The CDR3 here is CASSPPPGSSGIQETQYF. In DNA, the CDR3 is TGTGCCAGCAGCCCCCCCCCCGGGTCTTCGGGGATCCAAGAGACCCAGTACTTC. Based on the CDR3 plus reference TRBV11-2 and TRBJ2-5, the full variable domain is EAGVAQSPRYKIIEKRQSVAFWCNPISGHATLYWYQQILGQGPKLLIQFQNNGVVDDSQLPKDRFSAERLKGVDSTLKIQPAKLEDSAVYLCASSPPPGSSGIQETQYFGPGTRLLVL.

With regard to this clonotype: A read error is likely, as this CDR3 ends without the conserved phenylalanine or tryptophan. The chain carries TRBV5-6 and TRBJ2-1; D is possibly TRBD1 (6 bases). The CDR3 has 15 amino acids. The germline V and J ends were trimmed by 3 bases and 4 bases, with 14 bases remaining between them. Germline CDR1 reads SGHDT; CDR2 reads YYEEEE. Here the CDR3 DNA reads TGTGCCAGCAGCTACGGGACACTGACTTACAATGAGCAGTTCCTC. This sequence encodes CASSYGTLTYNEQFL.

This clonotype showed up just a few times. The chain couples TRBV12-3 or TRBV12-4 to TRBJ1-4; D gene ambiguous. Trimming pared 8 bases from V and 6 bases from J, leaving 16 bases between. CDR3 length equals 14 residues. CDR3 amino acids: CASRGPWGYEKLFF. DNA of the CDR3: TGTGCCAGCCGTGGACCGTGGGGTTATGAAAAACTGTTTTTT.

The chain uses TRBV6-1 and TRBJ1-1; no clear D. With 4 bases removed from V and 2 bases from J, the gap between germline ends came to 8 bases. Germline V CDR1 and CDR2: MNHNS, SASEGT. The CDR3 is 13 amino acids. Here the CDR3 reads CASSVRSNTEAFF. DNA of the CDR3: TGTGCCAGCAGTGTGCGTAGTAACACTGAAGCTTTCTTT.

This clonotype was seen more than once but under ten times. The chain recombines TRBV15 with TRBJ2-6; possibly TRBD2 for D (5 bases). Per germline, CDR1 LNHNV and CDR2 YYDKDF (reference sequence). This CDR3 is built from 16 residues. The V end lost 0 bases, the J end lost 2 bases, and 8 bases lay between the germline ends. This CDR3 reads CATSREKGAGANVLTF. The CDR3 DNA reads TGTGCCACCAGCAGAGAAAAGGGAGCTGGGGCCAACGTCCTGACTTTC.

In its sample, this clonotype was seen a few times. The chain links TRBV6-2 or TRBV6-3 to TRBJ2-5; 9 bases agree with TRBD1. The CDR3 has 13 residues. Trimming at V came to 6 bases and at J to 4 bases, leaving 3 bases not matched to a gene. Looked up from germline, CDR1 is MNHEY and CDR2 is SVGEGT. CDR3 amino acids: CASRGQGGETQYF. The CDR3 DNA is TGTGCCAGCAGGGGACAGGGTGGAGAGACCCAGTACTTC.

This clonotype was counted a few times. This rearrangement joins TRBV18 to TRBJ2-7; D might be TRBD1 or TRBD2, each matching 5 bases. V was clipped by 8 bases and J by 0 bases, with 11 bases between them. CDR1 KGHSH and CDR2 LQKENI come from the germline V gene. The CDR3 is 13 amino acids. The CDR3 region is CASGEGPSYEQYV. CDR3 nucleotide sequence: TGTGCCAGCGGCGAGGGACCCTCCTACGAGCAGTACGTC.

At least ten counts were recorded for this clonotype. This chain links TRBV3-1 with TRBJ2-5, with D possibly TRBD2 on 5 matching bases. V was clipped by 1 base and J by 2 bases, with 11 bases between them. CDR3 length: 15 amino acids. From germline, CDR1 is LGHDT and CDR2 YNNKEL (reference sequence). CDR3 protein: CASSQVGLWQETQYF. The CDR3 DNA is TGTGCCAGCAGCCAAGTCGGACTTTGGCAAGAGACCCAGTACTTC.

This clonotype was recorded once. Since a much larger clone is just one base distant, this may be a read error. V and J are TRBV28 and TRBJ1-2; 7 nucleotides line up with TRBD1. V trimming: 5 bases; J trimming: 12 bases; junction bases outside the gene matches: 9. Per germline, CDR1 MDHEN and CDR2 SYDVKM. The CDR3 runs 12 residues. The CDR3 region has the DNA TGTGCCAGCAGTCGATCCGGAGGGGGCCACACCTTC. Translating it yields CASSRSGGGHTF.

The chain uses TRBV12-3 or TRBV12-4 and TRBJ2-2; D not resolved. There are 15 residues in the CDR3. Trimming stripped 4 bases from V and 1 base from J, with 10 bases between. CDR3 loop: CASSSTVGNTGELFF. CDR3 nucleotides: TGTGCCAGCAGTTCGACCGTAGGGAACACCGGGGAGCTGTTTTTT.

In this sample, this clonotype turned up many times. This sequence joins TRBV5-1 and TRBJ2-1, with D perhaps matching TRBD1 or TRBD2 (5 bases each). Looked up from germline, CDR1 is SGHRS and CDR2 is YFSETQ. The CDR3 runs to 15 residues. Trimming cost V 4 bases and J 6 bases, with 17 bases left between them. This chain's CDR3 is CASSPGPENGNEQFF. DNA of the CDR3: TGCGCCAGCAGCCCGGGGCCCGAAAACGGCAATGAGCAGTTCTTC.

This clonotype turned up a few times. J is TRBJ2-5 and V is TRBV7-6, with 8 bases that match TRBD1. Germline V gives CDR1 SGHVS, CDR2 FNYEAQ. V gave up 7 bases and J gave up 4 bases; unmatched junction bases: 5. The CDR3 extends over 13 amino acids. The CDR3 spells CASTPGGRETQYF. CDR3 DNA sequence: TGTGCCAGCACCCCAGGGGGCCGAGAGACCCAGTACTTC.

The CDR3 DNA reads TGTGCCAGCAGCCAAGATTCCCGGGGAGGGGTTCATGGCTACACCTTC. This translates into CASSQDSRGGVHGYTF. The chain employs TRBV4-2 and TRBJ1-2, with a possible D match to TRBD1 (5 bases). V was shortened by 0 bases and J by 6 bases, with 17 bases between the two germline ends. The length of the CDR3 is 16 residues. CDR1 is LGHNA and CDR2 is YNFKEQ in the germline V gene.

This rearrangement joins TRBV7-2 to TRBJ2-7; 7 bases line up with TRBD1. Germline V gene sequence: CDR1 SGHTA, CDR2 FQGNSA. The CDR3 is 13 amino acids. The CDR3 is CASSLDVRDSPRV. The DNA for the CDR3 is TGTGCCAGCAGCTTAGATGTACGGGACAGCCCTCGGGTC.

The chain combines TRBV3-1 with TRBJ1-4, with 7 nucleotides matching TRBD1. The CDR3 is 14 residues long. Trimming took 0 bases from V and 7 from J; bases not matched to a gene: 2. The germline V gene has CDR1 LGHDT and CDR2 YNNKEL (reference sequence). The DNA for the CDR3 is TGTGCCAGCAGCCAAGAGGGGACAGTTGAAAAACTGTTTTTT. It encodes CASSQEGTVEKLFF.

In its sample, this clonotype was seen a few times. The CDR3 DNA reads TGCGCCAGCAGCTTGATGATCCGAGGGCCCCTTAATTCACCCCTCCACTTT. This translates into CASSLMIRGPLNSPLHF. The rearrangement uses TRBV5-1 and TRBJ1-6; D is unclear. The CDR3 extends over 17 amino acids. V gave up 1 base and J gave up 6 bases, with 17 bases separating them. CDR1 is SGHRS and CDR2 is YFSETQ in the germline V gene.

V gene TRBV20-1 combines with J gene TRBJ2-1; TRBD1 agrees at 8 bases. CDR1 and CDR2 from the germline V gene are DFQATT and SNEGSKA (reference sequence). The CDR3 consists of 15 residues. The V and J ends lost 0 bases and 15 bases, in that order; junction bases with no gene match: 16. CDR3 sequence reads: CSARDPTDRQGRTFF. CDR3 DNA: TGCAGTGCTAGAGATCCCACCGATAGACAGGGGAGAACGTTCTTC.

This chain joins TRBV5-1 and TRBJ2-1; D may be TRBD2 (5 bases). The V gene lost 1 base and the J gene lost 0 bases, with 11 bases spanning the gap. In germline, CDR1 is SGHRS, CDR2 YFSETQ. This CDR3 is built from 16 residues. CDR3 DNA: TGCGCCAGCAGCTTGCTCCCTGGGAGCTCCTACAATGAGCAGTTCTTC. This codes for CASSLLPGSSYNEQFF. Full variable domain (outside the CDR3, taken from reference TRBV5-1 and TRBJ2-1): KAGVTQTPRYLIKTRGQQVTLSCSPISGHRSVSWYQQTPGQGLQFLFEYFSETQRNKGNFPGRFSGRQFSNSRSEMNVSTLELGDSALYLCASSLLPGSSYNEQFFGPGTRLTVL.

This clonotype was recorded at least ten times. V is TRBV20-1 and J is TRBJ2-3; D gene ambiguous. Trimming pared 3 bases from V and 6 bases from J, leaving 7 bases between. The CDR3 has 11 residues. Germline loops: CDR1 DFQATT, CDR2 SNEGSKA (reference sequence). DNA for the CDR3: TGCAGTGCTAGTGCCTGGGATACGCAGTATTTT. Encoded protein: CSASAWDTQYF.